This T cell receptor (beta chain) was sequenced in a study of OX40 agonist ivuxolimab in advanced cancers. The study in broad terms: Ivuxolimab was an agonistic, fully human IgG2 monoclonal antibody directed against OX40 (CD134), a costimulatory receptor. Intravenous ivuxolimab was administered to patients every 2 weeks at six dose levels: 0.01, 0.1, 0.3, 1.5, 3 and 10 mg/kg. Of the roughly 54 dose-escalation patients, hepatocellular carcinoma was present in around 20, melanoma in roughly 15, renal cell carcinoma in 9 and head and neck cancer in 9. In the dose-escalation cohort, roughly 80% of patients were male, and the mean age was approximately 60 years, with a range of roughly 20 to 80. Prior anti-PD-1, anti-PD-L1 or anti-CTLA-4 therapy was permitted, and approximately 42% of dose-escalation patients had received checkpoint inhibitors. Partial responses occurred in three dose-escalation patients: two with cutaneous melanoma and one with hepatocellular carcinoma. Peripheral TCRbeta sequencing was intended to test whether TCR sequence diversity was altered and clonal T-cell expansion was caused by ivuxolimab. The paper reports the monotherapy dose-escalation portion (N of about 51 patients) of the phase I ivuxolimab trial. Findings and caveats that apply to the study as a whole: In the 0.1-3.0 mg/kg groups, partial responders had among the lowest normalized peripheral clonal expansion, particularly in CD8+ T cells. Low levels of normalized T-cell clonal expansion were also seen in some patients who did not respond. Which antigens the clonally expanded peripheral T cells were specific for was not determined. At doses of 0.1 to 3.0 mg/kg, clonal expansion of both CD4+ and CD8+ blood T cells was observed from baseline to week 6. After ivuxolimab, more expanded clones were found on average in CD8+ T cells than in CD4+ T cells.

Genomic DNA was extracted from sorted cells for sequencing of the TCRbeta CDR3 region. The immunoSEQ Assay was used for sequencing of TCRbeta CDR3 regions. The table comes from immuneACCESS by way of TCRdb, which keeps in-frame sequences with V and J called. Part of the clones is missing from these tables; in studies checked, under half for an unresolved V gene and the rest for unknown reasons. This sample lists about 40,000 clones; approximately 78% were detected once. The ten largest clones represent under 2% of the sample. The trial excluded patients who had a history of autoimmune disease or who were on systemic immunosuppression. Peripheral blood for TCR sequencing was collected from all dose cohorts at baseline, on cycle 4 day 1, and on cycle 7 day 1. The samples were drawn from a first-in-human, open-label, multicenter phase I dose-escalation trial of ivuxolimab. Adults with locally advanced or metastatic head and neck squamous cell, hepatocellular, melanoma or renal cell carcinoma were enrolled in the trial. Before TCR sequencing, CD4+ T cells and CD8+ T cells were sorted from peripheral blood as separate populations.

Concerning this clone: Its recognized antigen is unknown. Nothing much larger sits one base from this clone, and base qualities are not available.

V lost 0 bases and J lost 4 bases, and the count of bases not matched to a germline gene is 0. For CDR1 and CDR2, the germline V gene lists SGHRS and YFSETQ. The CDR3 covers 13 residues, taking in both the cysteine and the phenylalanine. The DNA shown is the 39-base CDR3, in frame from base 1. This receptor was taken from an adult with an advanced solid tumor such as melanoma, head and neck, liver or kidney cancer. The sequencing here drew on CD4+ or CD8+ T cells sorted from blood, taken in a trial of the OX40 agonist ivuxolimab. The V and J segments used are TRBV5-1 and TRBJ2-5; a stretch of 7 junction bases matches TRBD1. The CDR3 region: CASSLDRGETQYF. The bases are TGCGCCAGCAGCTTGGACAGGGGAGAGACCCAGTACTTC.